A single T cell receptor (beta chain) is shown here with its context. What it binds is not known. The data stem from a study of CD8 T cells in ankylosing spondylitis. The study's findings and limits: Reactive arthritis synovial fluid and blood were previously reported to contain some motif variants.

This CDR3 contains 16 residues. CDR1 is SNHLY, CDR2 FYNNEI, per germline. Trimming removed 1 base from V and 4 bases from J, with 16 bases in between. Using quantitative 5'-RACE with molecular barcodes, the authors made TCR beta libraries. One entry per CDR3 protein, called by TCRdb with MiXCR from the 5' RACE reads. In the table there are about 240,000 distinct CDR3 sequences, about 10% of which are singletons. The rearrangement links TRBV2 to TRBJ1-2; maybe TRBD1 (6 bases). Material: blood, either unsorted or a sorted T cell fraction (not recorded which). This clonotype originated in a male donor with ankylosing spondylitis or in good health (not recorded which). CDR3 DNA: TGTGCCAGCAGTGAAGTAGGCAGGGGCCCGACCTATGGCTACACCTTC. This sequence encodes CASSEVGRGPTYGYTF. The variable domain in full, with the rest retrieved from reference TRBV2 and TRBJ1-2, is EPEVTQTPSHQVTQMGQEVILRCVPISNHLYFYWYRQILGQKVEFLVSFYNNEISEKSEIFDDQFSVERPDGSNFTLKIRSTKLEDSAMYFCASSEVGRGPTYGYTFGSGTRLTVV.